This is a list of T cell receptor beta chains from one sample in a study of T cells in localized non-small cell lung cancer. Profiled with immunoSEQ multiplex PCR; TCRdb holds only in-frame clones, not every one. The profile covers roughly 6,300 clones, with around 16% appearing a single time and about 5% taken by the ten largest. This specimen consisted of normal lung tissue next to the tumor, obtained before any cancer treatment. These receptors were collected from a male donor aged 60 or over with stage II squamous cell lung carcinoma. The conserved cysteine and the conserved F or W are not part of the CDR3 here. The order of the fields is V gene, CDR3 length, CDR3 protein.

TRBV11-3,13,ASSLDSLNTGELF
TRBV11-3,16,ASSLGWGSGASQETQY
TRBV6-8,13,ASSYSLTGPYEQY
TRBV19,12,ASTRGGANYGYT
TRBV19,11,ASSDQGQETQY
TRBV11-3,14,ASSPWALGSTGELF
TRBV10-2,13,ASRRTGMEQETQY
TRBV30,13,AWKDQDLAGNTIY
TRBV19,13,ATTGGTERNYGYT
TRBV6-8,12,ASTPGGGRETQY
TRBV19,13,ASSEPGGPATEAF
TRBV5-1,13,ASSLSQAGDTEAF
TRBV19,11,ASGTRWYEKLF
TRBV6-8,12,ASSYRRDTGELF
TRBV9,13,ASSVVQGGQETQY
TRBV6-8,15,ASSYRRGSGNNQPQH
TRBV6-1,14,ASSEGGDSRIDTQY
TRBV6-8,12,ASTPRTSDNEQF
TRBV19,11,ASTLNRGATQY
TRBV6-8,14,ASSYPGLRVDGELF
TRBV11-3,14,ASSQGRTRGTDTQY
TRBV18,11,ASSLGNQETQY
TRBV11-3,12,ASSLGFGANEQF
TRBV11-3,13,ASSLVGGTNYGYT
TRBV19,14,ASRTAGTAANYGYT
TRBV11-3,14,ASSLSPGTSNTEAF
TRBV5-1,13,ASRDRVGGTDTQY
TRBV11-3,14,ASSIVLAEDTDTQY
TRBV11-3,13,ASSYPGGAPGEQY
TRBV11-3,16,ASSQGPLRPSGANVLT
TRBV11-3,12,ASSTGTGYQPQH
TRBV6-8,14,ASSLDRLGPMFEQF
TRBV5-1,14,ASSLGAGGPFNEQF
TRBV5-1,13,ASSLGQGITDTQY
TRBV18,13,ASSPYGEVKNIQY
TRBV6-8,11,ASKQGSGNTIY
TRBV6-8,16,ASSPFGGRGSTNEKLF
TRBV10-3,11,AISESKGETQY
TRBV23-1,11,ASRQQGEYGYT
TRBV11-3,13,ASSTRSGIVGELF
TRBV11-3,12,ASSPGSGTGELF